The subject of this entry is one T cell receptor (beta chain). The antigen it binds to is not known. There are no base qualities to consult, and no much larger clone falls within one base. TCRbeta CDR3 regions were amplified from genomic DNA using the immunoSEQ Assay, a bias-controlled multiplex PCR. Per the source publication's procedure: The number of nucleated cells in each sample was estimated by amplification of reference gene primers within the assay. To quantify the absolute abundance of each unique TCRbeta CDR3 rearrangement, sequence reads were collapsed and filtered. Productive Simpson clonality was computed per sample as the square root of Simpson's diversity index over productive rearrangements. Held by TCRdb, this immuneACCESS table contains in-frame sequences only and omits some clones. Under half of the omission traces to an unresolved V gene where checked; the cause of the rest is unknown. The D gene and trimming were derived from the DNA, and the V and J assignments and clone size from that table. The sample table records 100,000 to 150,000 clones; just under 80% of these occur just once. The top ten clonotypes cover more than 15% of the sample.

The data originate from a study of blood T cell repertoires in COVID-19 (dated by TCRdb to about 2020). In terms of the full investigation: Collaborator samples came from the United States, Italy and Spain and covered acute and convalescent phases of COVID-19. The prospective study material was composed of cDNA or gDNA derived from T cells, B-cell-depleted T cells, or PBMCs. Subjects who had been exposed to COVID-19, were actively infected with it, or had recovered from it provided the deeply sampled blood TCRbeta repertoires that made up the dataset. The repertoires were released in a freely available public database meant as a resource for research on the immune response to SARS-CoV-2. Samples came from the ongoing ImmuneRACE study (first 160 participants) plus 1,254 subjects from 6 global collaborators. The sample metadata nearly always contained a de-identified subject ID, COVID-19 status, age in years and sex. HLA class I and class II types, where available, came from metadata supplied by the sample provider rather than from assay-based typing.

The collaborating institutions used their own protocols to collect whole blood in K2EDTA tubes. For TCRbeta analysis, collaborator samples were shipped as frozen whole blood, as isolated PBMCs, or as DNA extracted from either sample type. Results and caveats for the whole study, not just this receptor: How much clinical and demographic metadata was included differed by source and by participant, and the metadata was provided uncurated.

The source material was peripheral blood. The clonotype comes from a man between 60 and 75 years old with active or convalescent COVID-19.

The CDR3 region has the sequence CASSLRGAQPQHF. The sequenced DNA: TGTGCCAGCAGCTTACGGGGGGCGCAGCCCCAGCATTTT. This chain is built from TRBV7-2 and TRBJ1-5; a tentative D match to TRBD1 spans 6 bases. Looking up the germline V gene yields CDR1 SGHTA and CDR2 FQGNSA. V was cut back by 2 bases and J by 7 bases, leaving a gap of 9 bases between them. Its CDR3 holds 13 amino acids, cysteine through phenylalanine. CDR3 DNA is the only sequence kept; it has 39 bases, read in frame from the first base.